Presented here are 17 T cell receptor beta chains from one specimen sequenced in a study of blood T cell repertoires in COVID-19. Measured with immunoSEQ multiplex PCR; TCRdb has only the in-frame clones, and not every one. This table holds about 150,000 clones, roughly 80% found once. Sequencing was performed on peripheral blood. Receptors were obtained from a human donor with acute or convalescent COVID-19. The donor label of this sample is uncertain.

The chain couples TRBV9 to TRBJ1-4; tentative D call: TRBD1 (5 bases). The V and J ends lost 0 bases and 0 bases respectively, with 12 bases between them. The V gene's germline CDR1 is SGDLS and CDR2 YYNGEE. CDR3 length: 17 amino acids. The CDR3 reads CASSVEGISATNEKLFF. The CDR3 DNA is TGTGCCAGCAGCGTAGAGGGGATCTCTGCAACTAATGAAAAACTGTTTTTT.

The rearrangement joins TRBV6-5 to TRBJ1-4; the D is unclear. V was clipped by 11 bases and J by 6 bases, with 16 bases between them. The CDR3 has 13 amino acids. Germline CDR1 reads MNHEY; CDR2 reads SVGAGI. The CDR3 DNA sequence: TGTGCCTCCGGGGTACAGCGGGATGAAAAACTGTTTTTT. Translated: CASGVQRDEKLFF.

The chain employs TRBV13 and TRBJ2-5, with 8 bases matching TRBD1. The CDR3 sequence is 13 residues long. Germline V CDR1 and CDR2: PRHDT, FYEKMQ (reference sequence). J lost 3 bases, V lost 6 bases, and 3 bases had no gene match. The CDR3 DNA reads as TGTGCCAGCAGTTTGACAGGGGAAGAGACCCAGTACTTC. This gives the protein CASSLTGEETQYF.

This chain links TRBV5-1 with TRBJ2-5, with 7 bases fitting TRBD1. CDR1 and CDR2 from the germline V gene are SGHRS and YFSETQ. This CDR3 contains 15 residues. J gave up 3 bases and V 4 bases, and 9 bases lay outside the gene matches. For the CDR3, the DNA is TGCGCCAGCAGCCCGACCCGACAGGGTAAAGAGACCCAGTACTTC. Translation gives CASSPTRQGKETQYF.

This chain uses TRBV4-1 with TRBJ2-1; 8 bases map to TRBD1. Trimming cost V 0 bases and J 2 bases; bases outside gene matches: 9. CDR3 size: 18 residues. CDR1 MGHRA and CDR2 YSYEKL come from the germline V gene. For the CDR3, the DNA is TGCGCCAGCAGCCAAGATTCGAGGACAGGGAGCCCCTACAATGAGCAGTTCTTC. It specifies CASSQDSRTGSPYNEQFF.

This clone has a single count. The rearrangement joins TRBV6-1 to TRBJ1-1; tentatively, D is TRBD1 (6 bases). V gave up 3 bases and J gave up 0 bases, with 14 bases separating them. The CDR3 has 16 residues. From germline, CDR1 is MNHNS and CDR2 SASEGT. As DNA, the CDR3 is TGTGCCAGCAGTGAGGACAGCCCAAGTATGAACACTGAAGCTTTCTTT. Translation gives CASSEDSPSMNTEAFF.

The chain employs TRBV7-6 and TRBJ2-7; the D gene is possibly TRBD1 (6 bases). V was shortened by 2 bases and J by 0 bases, with 11 bases between the two germline ends. The germline V gene has CDR1 SGHVS and CDR2 FNYEAQ. The CDR3 has 15 amino acids. The CDR3 nucleotides are TGTGCCAGCAGCTTAAAGGCAGGGGTCTCCTACGAGCAGTACTTC. This codes for CASSLKAGVSYEQYF.

The chain uses TRBV5-1 and TRBJ1-2; D not resolved. V was trimmed by 1 base and J by 3 bases, leaving 16 bases between them. This CDR3 contains 16 residues. Germline V gene sequence: CDR1 SGHRS, CDR2 YFSETQ. The DNA of the CDR3 is TGCGCCAGCAGCTTGCCCTCGGGAAATGGGCACTATGGCTACACCTTC. The encoded protein is CASSLPSGNGHYGYTF.

The V call is TRBV10-3, the J call TRBJ1-5; D may be TRBD1 (5 bases). This CDR3 spans 14 amino acids. Germline loops: CDR1 ENHRY, CDR2 SYGVKD. The V and J ends lost 0 bases and 4 bases respectively, with 7 bases between them. In DNA, the CDR3 is TGTGCCATCAGTGAGTCCGGGGGGAATCAGCCCCAGCATTTT. Translation: CAISESGGNQPQHF.

The chain carries TRBV5-4 and TRBJ2-2, with 11 bases matching TRBD2. Trimming took 4 bases from V and 4 from J; bases not matched to a gene: 6. Germline lookup yields CDR1 SGHNT and CDR2 YYREEE (reference sequence). The CDR3 contains 16 residues. In nucleotides, the CDR3 is TGTGCCAGCAGCCCGCTAGCGGGGGGTACCACCGGGGAGCTGTTTTTT. It translates to CASSPLAGGTTGELFF. Complete variable domain (other parts from reference TRBV5-4 and TRBJ2-2): ETGVTQSPTHLIKTRGQQVTLRCSSQSGHNTVSWYQQALGQGPQFIFQYYREEENGRGNFPPRFSGLQFPNYSSELNVNALELDDSALYLCASSPLAGGTTGELFFGEGSRLTVL.

As regards this clone: Relative to the germline gene, one junction end is altered; a read error may explain this. The chain joins TRBV6-4 to TRBJ1-5; D unresolved. In germline, CDR1 is MRHNA, CDR2 SNTAGT. The CDR3 runs 13 residues. The CDR3 region is CASSDSELPGLNF. The DNA for the CDR3 is TGTGCCAGCAGTGACTCGGAACTACCGGGGTTGAATTTT.

J is TRBJ2-1 and V is TRBV2; tentatively, D is TRBD1 (6 bases). The CDR3 spans 18 residues. Trimming left V 4 bases short and J 7 bases short, with 26 bases between. The germline gives CDR1 SNHLY, CDR2 FYNNEI. The CDR3 loop is CASSAFPKRQAPGNEQFF. The CDR3, as DNA: TGTGCCAGCAGTGCCTTTCCCAAACGACAGGCCCCCGGGAATGAGCAGTTCTTC.

This clone is a singleton in its sample. This chain uses TRBV6-6 with TRBJ2-2, with D tentatively TRBD2 (6 bases). V gave up 0 bases and J gave up 1 base, with 9 bases separating them. This CDR3 region has 16 residues. Germline V gene lookup returns CDR1 MNHNY and CDR2 SVGAGI (reference sequence). The CDR3 sequence is CASSYSFGGNTGELFF. The DNA of the CDR3 is TGTGCCAGCAGTTACTCGTTCGGGGGGAACACCGGGGAGCTGTTTTTT.

The chain couples TRBV9 to TRBJ2-1, with 8 bases fitting TRBD2. Germline lookup yields CDR1 SGDLS and CDR2 YYNGEE. Losses at the gene ends were 1 base for V and 9 bases for J; bases not matched to a gene: 9. The CDR3 covers 15 residues. The CDR3 spells CASSVHWRGALEQFF. The CDR3 DNA reads TGTGCCAGCAGCGTACATTGGCGGGGGGCCCTTGAGCAGTTCTTC.

In this sample, this clone turned up once. This specimen includes other DNA sequences encoding the same CDR3. V gene TRBV9 combines with J gene TRBJ1-3, with 7 positions matching TRBD1. Germline V gene lookup returns CDR1 SGDLS and CDR2 YYNGEE. The CDR3 spans 15 residues. The ends lost 4 bases at V and 0 bases at J; junction bases unmatched: 4. The chain's CDR3 is CASSPRTGSGNTIYF. CDR3 in DNA: TGTGCCAGCAGCCCCCGGACAGGCTCTGGAAACACCATATATTTT.

The genes are TRBV2 and TRBJ1-2, with 8 bases matching TRBD1. Trimming took 8 bases from V and 0 from J; bases not matched to a gene: 5. The CDR3 contains 14 residues. Germline V gives CDR1 SNHLY, CDR2 FYNNEI. CDR3 residues: CASGTGASNYGYTF. DNA for the CDR3: TGTGCCAGCGGGACAGGAGCTTCTAACTATGGCTACACCTTC.

This sequence joins TRBV7-9 and TRBJ2-1; TRBD1 matches at 9 bases. CDR1 is SEHNR and CDR2 is FQNEAQ in the germline V gene (reference sequence). V trimming: 10 bases; J trimming: 4 bases; junction bases outside the gene matches: 5. The CDR3 runs to 13 residues. CDR3 amino acids: CATDRGAYNEQFF. CDR3 nucleotide sequence: TGTGCCACAGACAGGGGGGCTTACAATGAGCAGTTCTTC.